This T cell receptor (beta chain) was obtained from a study of blood T cells in healthy people across ages. Study as a whole: Template switching captured about one barcoded beta molecule per two T cells.

Together with a sample-barcoded 5' primer, a J-beta primer mix was included in a second PCR lasting roughly 6 to 12 cycles. All samples gave at least 2.5 million CDR3-containing paired-end reads. Via MiXCR, TCRdb re-called the 5' RACE reads, giving one row per CDR3 protein. Of over a million distinct CDR3 sequences in the sample, 40% to 55% were seen once. Each donor supplied roughly 9.1 milliliters of peripheral blood. Per sample, no less than 5.5 micrograms of total RNA were extracted. Trimming removed 6 bases from V and 2 bases from J, with 17 bases in between. CDR3 length equals 15 residues. The germline CDR1 and CDR2 sequences are DFQATT and SNEGSKA (reference sequence).

This receptor was obtained from a woman aged 60-70 years in good health. The specimen sequenced was blood. The rearrangement joins TRBV20-1 to TRBJ2-1; a possible D gene is TRBD2 (6 bases). DNA for the CDR3: TGCAGTGCAGGGGCAGCAAGCGGGCCCTACAATGAGCAGTTCTTC. The encoded protein is CSAGAASGPYNEQFF.